This T cell receptor beta chain was observed in a study of blood T cells in healthy people across ages (dated by TCRdb to the mid-2010s). About the full investigation: In model experiments, template switching captured about one uniquely barcoded TCR beta cDNA molecule for every two T cells. The donors were split into four age groups: young (average around 15 years), middle-aged (roughly 42), aged (approximately 60) and long-lived (over 75). To avoid experimental bias, donors of different ages were distributed randomly across sequencing lanes. Age-related changes in TCR beta repertoire diversity were measured in the study by deep sequencing normalized with unique cDNA molecular identifiers. For two donors (one aged 18 to 30 and one aged 80 or older), the study analyzed two additional independent replicas of 1 million unique cDNA reads from the same blood draw.

This clonotype was found a few times. Its antigen remains unidentified. Base qualities are not provided; no much larger clone lies one nucleotide away. Systemically healthy Caucasian individuals from Russia, 39 in total and aged roughly 6 to 100 years, were included as donors. Each donor gave ten milliliters of peripheral blood, collected into EDTA-treated Vacutainer tubes. PBMCs were isolated by Ficoll-Paque density-gradient centrifugation, with at least 6 million obtained per sample. Trizol reagent was used to extract total RNA from the PBMCs, yielding at least 6 micrograms per sample. Naive CD45RAhigh/CD27high T cell percentages were measured by flow cytometry on a PBMC aliquot from every donor. Here is what the overall study found, with its caveats: Donor CMV infection status was unknown, potentially confounding age-related changes in expanded clonotypes. Compared with the aged group, the long-lived group had more naive CD4+ T cells, fewer expanded clones and increased TCR diversity, suggesting age selection. Since profiling was done on bulk unsorted PBMCs, naive and antigen-experienced compartments could not be conclusively compared. Observed TCR beta diversity per million T cells fell roughly linearly with age, and a significant reduction was already apparent by age roughly 41. Estimates of total diversity based on one million sequenced T cells were regarded as lower bounds and as underestimates. Observed TCR beta diversity correlated strongly with the percentage of naive T cells measured by flow cytometry.

The library was made by 5' RACE. Sequencing was performed on an Illumina HiSeq 2500. A second PCR of about 7 to 12 cycles was performed with a sample-barcoded 5' primer and a J-beta primer mix. Each TCR beta cDNA molecule received a unique molecular identifier from a template-switch 5' adaptor carrying 12 random nucleotides. At least 3 million CDR3-containing paired-end reads were obtained from each sample. First-strand cDNA synthesis was performed from all RNA using the Mint cDNA synthesis kit, with priming by a TRBC-specific oligonucleotide. All cDNA was treated with uracil-DNA glycosylase and then went through a first 18-cycle PCR with the universal primers M1SS and BC2_uni_R. Per the authors' processing: Normalization of each sample was performed by random selection of 1 million high-quality reads, each carrying a distinct molecular identifier. Instead of being binned into consensus sequences, reads with shared molecular identifiers were discarded. MiTCR, run with a Q25 quality threshold and the strictest error-elimination algorithm, handled CDR3 identification, clonotype clustering and error correction. A nonparametric unseen species model using Euler transformation provided a lower-bound estimate of total TCR beta diversity. TCRdb's own reprocessing of the public reads used fastp at Q25 and MiXCR and kept productive beta chains. One record per CDR3 amino acid sequence lists the most common genes and DNA. Here the V and J calls rest on TCRdb's processing, not on the authors' analysis. For this sample the table gives hundreds of thousands of distinct CDR3 sequences, of which under 65% were detected only once. Roughly 34% of the sample is in the top ten clones.

From cysteine to phenylalanine, the CDR3 is 15 amino acids long. The retained sequence is limited to the CDR3, 45 bases, with the frame set at the first base. Sequences SGHTA (CDR1) and FQGNSA (CDR2) are obtained from the germline V gene. The junction carries 10 bases between V and J, which are trimmed by 1 base and 2 bases respectively. The TCR sequence derives from a man aged 55 to 70 in good health. Recombination linked TRBV7-2 to TRBJ2-3; matching of 6 bases hints at TRBD2 as the D gene. Sequencing was done on a sample of blood. The CDR3 reads CASSLGRGITDTQYF. At the DNA level, the sequence is TGTGCCAGCAGCTTAGGGCGGGGCATCACAGATACGCAGTATTTT.